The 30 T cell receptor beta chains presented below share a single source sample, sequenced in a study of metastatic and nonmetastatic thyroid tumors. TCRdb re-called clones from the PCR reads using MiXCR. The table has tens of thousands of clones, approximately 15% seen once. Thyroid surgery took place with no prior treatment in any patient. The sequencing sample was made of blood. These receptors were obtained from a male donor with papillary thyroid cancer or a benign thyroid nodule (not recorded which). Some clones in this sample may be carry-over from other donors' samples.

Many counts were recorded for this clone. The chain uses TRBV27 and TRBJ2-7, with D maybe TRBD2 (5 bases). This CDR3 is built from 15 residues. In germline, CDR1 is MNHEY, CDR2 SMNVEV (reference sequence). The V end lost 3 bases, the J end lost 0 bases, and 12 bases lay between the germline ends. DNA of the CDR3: TGTGCCAGCAGTTTCTTAGGACTCAGCTCCTACGAGCAGTACTTC. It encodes CASSFLGLSSYEQYF.

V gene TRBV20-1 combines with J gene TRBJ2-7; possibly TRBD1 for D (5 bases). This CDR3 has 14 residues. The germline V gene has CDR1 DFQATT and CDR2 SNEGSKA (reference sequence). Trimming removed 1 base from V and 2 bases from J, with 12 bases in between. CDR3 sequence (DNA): TGCAGTGCTAGAGTGATACAGGACGCCTACGAGCAGTACTTC. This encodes CSARVIQDAYEQYF.

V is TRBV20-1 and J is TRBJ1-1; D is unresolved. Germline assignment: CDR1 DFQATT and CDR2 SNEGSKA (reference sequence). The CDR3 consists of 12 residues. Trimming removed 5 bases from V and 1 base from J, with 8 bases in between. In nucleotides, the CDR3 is TGCAGTGCTGGGGAGGGGAACACTGAAGCTTTCTTT. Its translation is CSAGEGNTEAFF.

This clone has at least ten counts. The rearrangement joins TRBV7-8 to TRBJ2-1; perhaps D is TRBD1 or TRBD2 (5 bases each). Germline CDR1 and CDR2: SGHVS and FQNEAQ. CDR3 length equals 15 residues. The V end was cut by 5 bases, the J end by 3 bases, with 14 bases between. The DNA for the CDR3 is TGTGCCAGCAGCCCCCGGGACCCCCTCTACAATGAGCAGTTCTTC. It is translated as CASSPRDPLYNEQFF.

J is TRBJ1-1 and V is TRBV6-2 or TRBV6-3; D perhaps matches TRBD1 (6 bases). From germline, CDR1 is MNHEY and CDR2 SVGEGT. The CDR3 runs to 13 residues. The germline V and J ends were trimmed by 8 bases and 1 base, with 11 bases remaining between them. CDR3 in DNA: TGTGCCAGCCTTCGACAGGAGAACACTGAAGCTTTCTTT. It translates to CASLRQENTEAFF.

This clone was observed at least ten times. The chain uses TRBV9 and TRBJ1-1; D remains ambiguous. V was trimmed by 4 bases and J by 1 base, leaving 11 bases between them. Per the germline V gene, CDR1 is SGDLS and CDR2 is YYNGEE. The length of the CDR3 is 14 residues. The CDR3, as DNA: TGTGCCAGCAGCCCTCTCACCGAGAACACTGAAGCTTTCTTT. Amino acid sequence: CASSPLTENTEAFF.

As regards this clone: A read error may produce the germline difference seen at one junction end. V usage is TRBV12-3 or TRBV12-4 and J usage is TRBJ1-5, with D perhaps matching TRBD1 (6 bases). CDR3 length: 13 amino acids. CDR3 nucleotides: TGTGCCATCAGTTTCTGCAGGGGCCAGCCCCAGCATTTT. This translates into CAISFCRGQPQHF.

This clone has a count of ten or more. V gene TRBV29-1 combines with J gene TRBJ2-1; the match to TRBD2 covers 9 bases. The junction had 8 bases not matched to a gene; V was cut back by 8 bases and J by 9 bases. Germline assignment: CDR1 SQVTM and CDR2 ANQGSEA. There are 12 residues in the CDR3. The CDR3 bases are TGCAGCCATAGCGGGAGTTCGAGTGAGCAGTTCTTC. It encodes CSHSGSSSEQFF.

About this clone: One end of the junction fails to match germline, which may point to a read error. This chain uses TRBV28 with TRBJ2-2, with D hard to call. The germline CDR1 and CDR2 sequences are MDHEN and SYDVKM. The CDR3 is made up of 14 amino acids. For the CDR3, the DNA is TGTGCCAACAGTCCCTCTACCCCAAGCGGGGAGCTGTTTTTT. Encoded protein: CANSPSTPSGELFF.

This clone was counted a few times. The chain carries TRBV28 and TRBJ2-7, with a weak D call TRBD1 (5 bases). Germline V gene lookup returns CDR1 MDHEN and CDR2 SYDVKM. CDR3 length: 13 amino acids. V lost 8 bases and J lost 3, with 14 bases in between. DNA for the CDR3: TGTGCCAGCGGTCCCTGGACAAGCTACGAGCAGTACTTC. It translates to CASGPWTSYEQYF. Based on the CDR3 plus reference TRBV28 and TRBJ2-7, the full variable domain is DVKVTQSSRYLVKRTGEKVFLECVQDMDHENMFWYRQDPGLGLRLIYFSYDVKMKEKGDIPEGYSVSREKKERFSLILESASTNQTSMYLCASGPWTSYEQYFGPGTRLTVT.

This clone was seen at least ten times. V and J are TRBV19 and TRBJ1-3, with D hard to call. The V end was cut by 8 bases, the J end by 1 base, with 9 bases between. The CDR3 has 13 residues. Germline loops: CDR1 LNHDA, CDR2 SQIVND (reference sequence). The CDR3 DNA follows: TGTGCCAGTGGTAGGCTTTCTGGAAACACCATATATTTT. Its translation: CASGRLSGNTIYF.

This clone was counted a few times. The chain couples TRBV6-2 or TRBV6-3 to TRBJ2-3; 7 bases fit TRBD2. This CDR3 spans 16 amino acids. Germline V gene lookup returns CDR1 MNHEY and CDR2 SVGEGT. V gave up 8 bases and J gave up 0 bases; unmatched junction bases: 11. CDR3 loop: CASSSTLAASTDTQYF. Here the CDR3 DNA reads TGTGCCAGCTCCTCCACCCTAGCGGCTAGCACAGATACGCAGTATTTT.

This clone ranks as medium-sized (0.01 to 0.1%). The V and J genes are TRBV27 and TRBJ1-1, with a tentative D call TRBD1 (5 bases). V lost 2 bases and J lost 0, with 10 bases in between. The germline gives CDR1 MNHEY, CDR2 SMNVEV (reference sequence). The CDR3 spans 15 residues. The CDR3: CASSLSPTVNTEAFF. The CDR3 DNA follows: TGTGCCAGCAGTTTAAGTCCGACAGTGAACACTGAAGCTTTCTTT.

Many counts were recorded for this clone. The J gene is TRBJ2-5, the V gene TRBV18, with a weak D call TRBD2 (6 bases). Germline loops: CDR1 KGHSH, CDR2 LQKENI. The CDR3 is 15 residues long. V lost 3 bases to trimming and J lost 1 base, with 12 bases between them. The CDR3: CASSPYVSGQETQYF. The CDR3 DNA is TGTGCCAGCTCACCCTACGTTAGCGGCCAAGAGACCCAGTACTTC.

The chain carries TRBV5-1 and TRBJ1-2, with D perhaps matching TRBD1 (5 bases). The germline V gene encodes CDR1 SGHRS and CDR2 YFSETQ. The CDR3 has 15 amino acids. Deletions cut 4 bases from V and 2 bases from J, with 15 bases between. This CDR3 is CASSILDGGNYGYTF. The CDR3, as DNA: TGCGCCAGCAGCATCTTGGACGGGGGGAACTATGGCTACACCTTC. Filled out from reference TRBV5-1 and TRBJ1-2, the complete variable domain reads KAGVTQTPRYLIKTRGQQVTLSCSPISGHRSVSWYQQTPGQGLQFLFEYFSETQRNKGNFPGRFSGRQFSNSRSEMNVSTLELGDSALYLCASSILDGGNYGYTFGSGTRLTVV.

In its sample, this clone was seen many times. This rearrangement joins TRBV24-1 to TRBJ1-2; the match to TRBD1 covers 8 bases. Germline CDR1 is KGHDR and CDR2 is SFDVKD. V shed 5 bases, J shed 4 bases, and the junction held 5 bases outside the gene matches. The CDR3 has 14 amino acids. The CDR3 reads CATSGAGGSYGYTF. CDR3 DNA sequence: TGTGCCACCAGTGGGGCAGGGGGCTCCTATGGCTACACCTTC.

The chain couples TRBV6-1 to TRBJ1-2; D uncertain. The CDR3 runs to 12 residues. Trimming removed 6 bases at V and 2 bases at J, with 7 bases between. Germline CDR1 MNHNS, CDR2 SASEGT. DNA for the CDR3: TGTGCCAGCAGGGTGGAGAACTATGGCTACACCTTC. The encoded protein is CASRVENYGYTF.

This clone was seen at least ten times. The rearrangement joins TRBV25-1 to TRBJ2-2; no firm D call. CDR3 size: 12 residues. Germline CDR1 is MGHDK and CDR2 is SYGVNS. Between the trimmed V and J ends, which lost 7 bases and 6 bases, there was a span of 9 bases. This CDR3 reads CASKSPPGELFF. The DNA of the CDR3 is TGTGCCAGCAAGAGCCCCCCCGGGGAGCTGTTTTTT.

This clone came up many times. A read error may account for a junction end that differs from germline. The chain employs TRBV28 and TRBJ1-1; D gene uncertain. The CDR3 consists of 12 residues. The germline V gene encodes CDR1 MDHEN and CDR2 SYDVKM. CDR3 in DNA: TGTGCCAGCCTGACCGGGAACAGTGAAGCTTTCTTT. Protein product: CASLTGNSEAFF.

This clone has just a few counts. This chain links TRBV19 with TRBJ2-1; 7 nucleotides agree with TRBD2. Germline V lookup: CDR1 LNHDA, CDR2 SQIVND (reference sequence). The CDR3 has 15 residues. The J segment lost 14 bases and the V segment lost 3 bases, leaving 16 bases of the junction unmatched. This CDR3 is CASSIQTGGRAGKFF. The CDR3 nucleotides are TGTGCCAGTAGTATTCAGACTGGAGGGAGGGCCGGGAAGTTCTTC.

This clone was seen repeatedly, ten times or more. DNA for the CDR3: TGTGCCAGCAGCTCCTCTAGCAATGAGCAGTTCTTC. The encoded protein is CASSSSSNEQFF. The chain is built from TRBV7-9 and TRBJ2-1; D unresolved. The CDR3 consists of 12 residues. Trimming took 4 bases from V and 6 from J, leaving 7 bases between them. Germline CDR1 and CDR2: SEHNR and FQNEAQ (reference sequence). The full variable domain, completed using reference TRBV7-9 and TRBJ2-1, is DTGVSQNPRHKITKRGQNVTFRCDPISEHNRLYWYRQTLGQGPEFLTYFQNEAQLEKSRLLSDRFSAERPKGSFSTLEIQRTEQGDSAMYLCASSSSSNEQFFGPGTRLTVL.

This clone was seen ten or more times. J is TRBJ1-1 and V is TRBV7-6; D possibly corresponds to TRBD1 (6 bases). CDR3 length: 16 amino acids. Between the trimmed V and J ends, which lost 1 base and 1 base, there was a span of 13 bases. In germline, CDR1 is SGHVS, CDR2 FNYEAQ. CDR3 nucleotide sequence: TGTGCCAGCAGCTTAGTGGGGGCCGAATGGAACACTGAAGCTTTCTTT. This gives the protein CASSLVGAEWNTEAFF. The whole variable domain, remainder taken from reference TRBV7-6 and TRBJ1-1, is GAGVSQSPRYKVTKRGQDVALRCDPISGHVSLYWYRQALGQGPEFLTYFNYEAQQDKSGLPNDRFSAERPEGSISTLTIQRTEQRDSAMYRCASSLVGAEWNTEAFFGQGTRLTVV.

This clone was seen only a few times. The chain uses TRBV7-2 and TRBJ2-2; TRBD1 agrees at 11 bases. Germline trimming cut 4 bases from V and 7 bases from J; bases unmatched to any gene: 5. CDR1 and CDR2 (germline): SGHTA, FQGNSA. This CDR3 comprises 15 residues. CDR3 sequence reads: CASSSPGQGVGELFF. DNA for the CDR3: TGTGCCAGCAGCTCCCCGGGACAGGGGGTCGGGGAGCTGTTTTTT.

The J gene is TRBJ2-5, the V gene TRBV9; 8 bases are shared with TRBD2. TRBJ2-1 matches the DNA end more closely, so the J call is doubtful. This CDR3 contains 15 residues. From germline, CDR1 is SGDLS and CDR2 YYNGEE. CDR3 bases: TGTGCCAGCAGCGTAGGCCTAGCGGGTGAAAATGAGCAGTTCTTC. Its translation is CASSVGLAGENEQFF.

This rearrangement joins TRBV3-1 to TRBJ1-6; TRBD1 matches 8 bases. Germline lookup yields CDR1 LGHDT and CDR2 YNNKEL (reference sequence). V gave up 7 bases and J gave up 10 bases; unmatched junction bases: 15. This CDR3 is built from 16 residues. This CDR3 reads CASIPHSGTGGSPLHF. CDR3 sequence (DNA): TGTGCCAGCATCCCTCACAGTGGTACAGGGGGGTCACCCCTCCACTTT.

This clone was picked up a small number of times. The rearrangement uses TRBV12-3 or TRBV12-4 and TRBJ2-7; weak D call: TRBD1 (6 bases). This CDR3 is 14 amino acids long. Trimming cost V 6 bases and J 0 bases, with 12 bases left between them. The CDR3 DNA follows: TGTGCCAGCAGCAGGGGTCCCAGCTCCTACGAGCAGTACTTC. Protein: CASSRGPSSYEQYF.

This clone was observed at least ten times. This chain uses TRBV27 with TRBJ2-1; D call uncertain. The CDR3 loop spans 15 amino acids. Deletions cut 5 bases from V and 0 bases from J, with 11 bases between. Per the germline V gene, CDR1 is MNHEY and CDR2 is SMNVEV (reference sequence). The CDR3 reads CASSGSESSYNEQFF. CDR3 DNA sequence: TGTGCCAGCAGTGGGTCGGAAAGCTCCTACAATGAGCAGTTCTTC.

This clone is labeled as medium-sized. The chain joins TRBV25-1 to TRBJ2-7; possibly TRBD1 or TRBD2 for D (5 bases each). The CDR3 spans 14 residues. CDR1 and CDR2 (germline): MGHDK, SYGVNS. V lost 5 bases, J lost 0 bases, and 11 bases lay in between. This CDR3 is CASSQRDLSYEQYF. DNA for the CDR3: TGTGCCAGCAGTCAACGGGACCTCTCCTACGAGCAGTACTTC.

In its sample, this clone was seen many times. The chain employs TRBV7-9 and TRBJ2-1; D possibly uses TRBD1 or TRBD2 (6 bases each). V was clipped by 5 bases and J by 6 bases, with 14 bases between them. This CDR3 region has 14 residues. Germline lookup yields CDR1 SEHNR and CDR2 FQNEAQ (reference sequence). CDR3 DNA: TGTGCCAGCAGCCAAACAGGGACTTTCAATGAGCAGTTCTTC. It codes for CASSQTGTFNEQFF.

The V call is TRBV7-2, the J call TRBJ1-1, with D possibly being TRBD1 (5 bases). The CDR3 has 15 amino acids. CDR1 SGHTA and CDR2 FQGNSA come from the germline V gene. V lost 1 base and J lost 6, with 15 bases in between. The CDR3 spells CASSLDRTWTPEAFF. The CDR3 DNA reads TGTGCCAGCAGCTTAGACAGGACATGGACACCTGAAGCTTTCTTT.